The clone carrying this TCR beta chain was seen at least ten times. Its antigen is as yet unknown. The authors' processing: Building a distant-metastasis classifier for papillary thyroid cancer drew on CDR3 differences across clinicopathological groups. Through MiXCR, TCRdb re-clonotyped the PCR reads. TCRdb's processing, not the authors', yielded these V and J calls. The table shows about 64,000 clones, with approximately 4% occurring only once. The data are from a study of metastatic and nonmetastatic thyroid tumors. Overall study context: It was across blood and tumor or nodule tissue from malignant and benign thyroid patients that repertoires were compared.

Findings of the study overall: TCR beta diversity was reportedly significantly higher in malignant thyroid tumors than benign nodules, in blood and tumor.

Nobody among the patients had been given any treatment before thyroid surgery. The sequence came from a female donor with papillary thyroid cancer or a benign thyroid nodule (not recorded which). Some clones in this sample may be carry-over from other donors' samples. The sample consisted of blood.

CDR3 coding DNA: TGTGCCAGCAGCTCTACACAGGGTTACTCTGGGGCCAACGTCCTGACTTTC. It codes for CASSSTQGYSGANVLTF. The chain joins TRBV7-9 to TRBJ2-6; D is possibly TRBD1 (6 bases). V was shortened by 4 bases and J by 0 bases, with 13 bases between the two germline ends. In germline, CDR1 is SEHNR, CDR2 FQNEAQ (reference sequence). This CDR3 spans 17 amino acids.